A selection of T cell receptor beta chains follows, all from one sample in a study of control samples from healthy donors and cancer patients. TCRdb keeps only in-frame clones here, not all; method: immunoSEQ multiplex PCR. The table lists 160,000 or so clones, approximately 96% of them singletons. Sequencing input: blood. All receptors derive from a woman in her 30s in good health. Both conserved end residues are part of each CDR3. The D gene is left open where the match is weak. Only part of the rows carry a size: once, few, many, or a class if the clone is expanded.

d_call,v_call,j_call,clone_size,cdr3_nt,cdr3_aa
-,TRBV6-2/TRBV6-3,TRBJ1-5,-,TGTGCCAGCAGTTACCGTATCAATCAGCCCCAGCATTTT,CASSYRINQPQHF
-,TRBV18,TRBJ1-1,-,TGTGCCAGCTCACCTCCAGGTGGCGAAGCTTTCTTT,CASSPPGGEAFF
-,TRBV6-1,TRBJ1-1,once,TGTGCCAGCAGTGGCCTGTTCTGGATCAAAACTTGGGAAGAAGCTTTCTTT,CASSGLFWIKTWEEAFF
-,TRBV30,TRBJ1-2,-,TGTGCCTGGACCCCGGGCCTACAATTCTATGGCTACACCTTC,CAWTPGLQFYGYTF
TRBD2,TRBV6-1,TRBJ2-3,-,TGTGCCAGCAGTGAAACCCCGGGGGGGGCAGATACGCAGTATTTT,CASSETPGGADTQYF
TRBD2,TRBV3-1/TRBV3-2,TRBJ2-5,-,TGTGCCAGCAGCCGGGAAGGGGCTAGCGGGGGTTTCGAGACCCAGTACTTC,CASSREGASGGFETQYF
TRBD2,TRBV14,TRBJ2-7,-,TGTGCCAGCAGCCCCCTTCCACGGCGGGAGGCCCCCCTCCTTTCCTACGAGCAGTACTTC,CASSPLPRREAPLLSYEQYF
TRBD1,TRBV7-3,TRBJ2-7,-,TGTGCCAGCAGCTTAACCGAGCGGAAGACAGGGTCTTACGAGCAGTACTTC,CASSLTERKTGSYEQYF
-,TRBV29-1,TRBJ2-7,-,TGCAGCGCTTTTACAGCTGAAAGCTCCTACGAGCAGTACTTC,CSAFTAESSYEQYF
TRBD1,TRBV7-9,TRBJ1-2,-,TGTGCCAGCAGATCCGACAGGGGGATCGACTATGGCTACACCTTC,CASRSDRGIDYGYTF
-,TRBV19,TRBJ2-5,-,TGTGCCAGTAGTCCTGGGGACGGGACTGAAGAGACCCAGTACTTC,CASSPGDGTEETQYF
-,TRBV28,TRBJ2-7,-,TGTGCCAGCACGTCATCCTACGAGCAGTACTTC,CASTSSYEQYF
-,TRBV11-2,TRBJ2-7,-,TGTGCCAGCAGCTTGGGTTATCGGTCAGGGGGGGACGAGCAGTACTTC,CASSLGYRSGGDEQYF
-,TRBV7-2,TRBJ2-3,once,TGTGCCAGCAGCTTTTACACAGATACGCAGTATTTT,CASSFYTDTQYF
-,TRBV5-1,TRBJ1-2,-,TGCGCCAGCAGCTTGGAGAGGGGTGACTATGGCTACACCTTC,CASSLERGDYGYTF
TRBD2,TRBV5-4,TRBJ2-7,-,TGTGCCAGCAGCTTGTGGCGGGAGAGGGAATACGAGCAGTACTTC,CASSLWREREYEQYF
-,TRBV9,TRBJ1-5,-,TGTGCCAGCAGCGTAGAGGGGAATAGCAATCAGCCCCAGCATTTT,CASSVEGNSNQPQHF
-,TRBV7-9,TRBJ2-4,-,TGTGCCAGCAGCTTAGAGGGACGGAACATTCAGTACTTC,CASSLEGRNIQYF
TRBD2,TRBV6-5,TRBJ2-5,-,TGTGCCAGCAGTCCTTTGGCGGGAGGGTGGGAGACCCAGTACTTC,CASSPLAGGWETQYF
TRBD2,TRBV2,TRBJ2-1,once,TGTGCCGCGGGACTAGCGGAGCCGAGCTCCTACAATGAGCAGTTCTTC,CAAGLAEPSSYNEQFF
-,TRBV5-1,TRBJ1-4,once,TGCGCCAGCAGCTGGGACGCGACGGATGAAAAACTGTTTTTT,CASSWDATDEKLFF
-,TRBV20-1,TRBJ1-5,-,TGCAGTGCTAGTGGGCACCCAGTGAATAGCAATCAGCCCCAGCATTTT,CSASGHPVNSNQPQHF
TRBD1,TRBV30,TRBJ1-1,-,TGTGCCTGGAGTGCAGGGACAGGGCGTACTGAAGCTTTCTTT,CAWSAGTGRTEAFF
-,TRBV6-1,TRBJ1-3,-,TGTGCCAGCAGTGAAGAGGGGGGGAGGGGAAACACCATATATTTT,CASSEEGGRGNTIYF
-,TRBV20-1,TRBJ1-4,-,TGCAGTGCTAGTCAACAGGGTCGCCCTGTGTCGATTTTT,CSASQQGRPVSIF
TRBD2,TRBV10-3,TRBJ2-1,-,TGTGCCATCAGTGACGGGACTAGCGGGAGCTTGGATGAGCAGTTCTTC,CAISDGTSGSLDEQFF
-,TRBV6-1,TRBJ2-3,-,TGTGCCAGCAGTGAATTGGGGGATACGCAGTATTTT,CASSELGDTQYF
-,TRBV5-5,TRBJ2-5,-,TGTGCCAGCGGGAGCGGGTACCAAGAGACCCAGTACTTC,CASGSGYQETQYF
-,TRBV18,TRBJ2-1,-,TGTGCCAGCTCCCGGAGAGATGAGCAGTTCTTC,CASSRRDEQFF
-,TRBV7-9,TRBJ1-5,-,TGTGCCAGCAGCCCGGGTGGGACCATGAGCAATCAGCCCCAGCATTTT,CASSPGGTMSNQPQHF
TRBD2,TRBV7-6,TRBJ2-5,-,TGTGCCAGCGACCGGACTAGCGGGGTCAAAGAGACCCAGTACTTC,CASDRTSGVKETQYF
-,TRBV18,TRBJ2-5,-,TGTGCCAGCTCACCACGGAAGCAAGAGACCCAGTACTTC,CASSPRKQETQYF
TRBD1,TRBV4-1,TRBJ1-5,-,TGCGCCAGCAGCCCCGGACAGGGTCGACGAAATAGCAATCAGCCCCAGCATTTT,CASSPGQGRRNSNQPQHF
-,TRBV5-5,TRBJ2-2,once,TGTGCCAGCAGCTTGGTGGAGAACACCGGGGAGCTGTTTTTT,CASSLVENTGELFF
-,TRBV14,TRBJ2-5,-,TGTGCCAGCAGCCAAGACCTACAGGCGAACCAAGAGACCCAGTACTTC,CASSQDLQANQETQYF
TRBD2,TRBV27,TRBJ2-7,-,TGTGCCAGCAGTGTTAGCGGGACCCAAAGCTACGAGCAGTACTTC,CASSVSGTQSYEQYF
-,TRBV25-1,TRBJ2-1,-,TGTGCCAGCAGTGATCCCGATGAGCAGTTCTTC,CASSDPDEQFF
-,TRBV5-1,TRBJ2-3,-,TGCGCCAGCAGCTTGGGTGTGAGCACAGATACGCAGTATTTT,CASSLGVSTDTQYF
-,TRBV6-4,TRBJ2-2,-,TGTGCCAGCAGTGACTCACTAAGGGACACCGGGGAGCTGTTTTTT,CASSDSLRDTGELFF
TRBD2,TRBV11-2,TRBJ2-1,-,TGTGCCAGCAGCTTAGGAGCGGGGCCTCCCATCCACAATGAGCAGTTCTTC,CASSLGAGPPIHNEQFF
TRBD1,TRBV7-9,TRBJ2-3,-,TGTGCCAGTACTTCCGGTCGACAGGGATTCTCAGATACGCAGTATTTT,CASTSGRQGFSDTQYF
-,TRBV6-6,TRBJ1-1,-,TGTGCCAGCAGTATACTCCCCTTGACAGAGAACACTGAAGCTTTCTTT,CASSILPLTENTEAFF
-,TRBV28,TRBJ2-5,-,TGTGCCAGCAGTTTATTTGGGGAAGAAGAGACCCAGTACTTC,CASSLFGEEETQYF
TRBD1,TRBV2,TRBJ2-7,-,TGTGCCAGCAGTGAAGCCTGGACAGGGGACTACGAGCAGTACTTC,CASSEAWTGDYEQYF
-,TRBV28,TRBJ1-5,-,TGTGCCAGCAGTTTACTCTCTTATAGCAATCAGCCCCAGCATTTT,CASSLLSYSNQPQHF
-,TRBV7-9,TRBJ2-7,-,TGTGCCAGCAGCTTAGGGGGCGTAGGCGAGCAGTACTTC,CASSLGGVGEQYF
-,TRBV25-1,TRBJ2-3,-,TGTGCCAGCAGTGGACTAGTGGGGGGCACAGATACGCAGTATTTT,CASSGLVGGTDTQYF
TRBD1,TRBV12-3/TRBV12-4,TRBJ1-6,-,TGTGCCAGCGTAGGACAGGGTAATTCACCCCTCCACTTT,CASVGQGNSPLHF